A selection of T cell receptor beta chains follows, all from one sample in a study of blood T cell repertoires in COVID-19. TCRdb's table, derived via immunoSEQ multiplex PCR, lists solely in-frame clones and lacks some. This sample carries 170,000 or so clones, approximately 90% of them seen once, and the ten largest clones take 6.5% to 8%. Sequenced: PBMCs or T cells enriched from blood (not recorded which). The receptors stem from a woman aged 50 to 60 who had recovered from COVID-19. CDR3s include the opening cysteine and the closing phenylalanine or tryptophan. The order of the fields is clone size, V gene, D gene, J gene, CDR3 DNA, CDR3 protein. The D gene is left open where the match is weak. Clone size is stated in some rows and not others, as once, few, many or a class when expanded.

size: NA
V: TRBV9
D: TRBD1
J: TRBJ1-4
DNA: TGTGCCAGCAGCGTTACCGGGACAGGGCGAGAAAAACTGTTTTTT
CDR3: CASSVTGTGREKLFF

size: NA
V: TRBV9
D: NA
J: TRBJ1-2
DNA: TGTGCCAGCAGCGTAGACAGGCCTGCTAACTATGGCTACACCTTC
CDR3: CASSVDRPANYGYTF

size: NA
V: TRBV7-8
D: TRBD1
J: TRBJ1-5
DNA: TGTGCCAGCAGCTTAAGCGGACAGGGATGGCAGCCCCAGCATTTT
CDR3: CASSLSGQGWQPQHF

size: few
V: TRBV5-1
D: TRBD2
J: TRBJ2-2
DNA: TGCGCCAGCAGCCAAAGCGGGGCGAACACCGGGGAGCTGTTTTTT
CDR3: CASSQSGANTGELFF

size: NA
V: TRBV6-2/TRBV6-3
D: TRBD1
J: TRBJ2-1
DNA: TGTGCCAGCAGTTTTTCGGACAGGGGAGTTACGAATGAGCAGTTCTTC
CDR3: CASSFSDRGVTNEQFF

size: NA
V: TRBV6-1
D: NA
J: TRBJ1-5
DNA: TGTGCCAGCAGTGAACGGGGGAGCAATCAGCCCCAGCATTTT
CDR3: CASSERGSNQPQHF

size: NA
V: TRBV7-2
D: TRBD1
J: TRBJ1-1
DNA: TGTGCCAGCAGCTTAAACACAGGGGCTGAAGCTTTCTTT
CDR3: CASSLNTGAEAFF

size: few
V: TRBV28
D: NA
J: TRBJ2-1
DNA: TGTGCCAGCACCGGGGAGCGGTCCTACAATGAGCAGTTCTTC
CDR3: CASTGERSYNEQFF

size: NA
V: TRBV5-6
D: NA
J: TRBJ1-5
DNA: TGTGCCAGCAGCCAGGGCCCCAATCAGCCCCAGCATTTT
CDR3: CASSQGPNQPQHF

size: NA
V: TRBV6-2/TRBV6-3
D: TRBD1
J: TRBJ1-5
DNA: TGTGCCAGCAGTTGGGGACAGAGGAGCAATCAGCCCCAGCATTTT
CDR3: CASSWGQRSNQPQHF

size: NA
V: TRBV14
D: NA
J: TRBJ1-2
DNA: TGTGCCAGCAGCCCTACCCGACAGATGAACTATGGCTACACCTTC
CDR3: CASSPTRQMNYGYTF

size: NA
V: TRBV19
D: NA
J: TRBJ1-3
DNA: TGTGCCAGTAGTATGGGGCAACTCGGCGGAAACACCATATATTTT
CDR3: CASSMGQLGGNTIYF

size: NA
V: TRBV5-1
D: TRBD1
J: TRBJ1-1
DNA: TGCGCCAGCAGCTTGGAGGACAGGGCGATGAACACTGAAGCTTTCTTT
CDR3: CASSLEDRAMNTEAFF

size: NA
V: TRBV18
D: NA
J: TRBJ2-7
DNA: TGTGCCAGCTCACCATTACAGGGTACGGGCGAGCAGTACTTC
CDR3: CASSPLQGTGEQYF

size: NA
V: TRBV6-2/TRBV6-3
D: TRBD1
J: TRBJ1-5
DNA: TGTGCCAGCAGTTACCGGACAGGTCAGCCCCAGCATTTT
CDR3: CASSYRTGQPQHF

size: NA
V: TRBV7-8
D: TRBD2
J: TRBJ2-3
DNA: TGTGCCAGCGGAGGAAGACTAGCGGGGGTCCGAGATACGCAGTATTTT
CDR3: CASGGRLAGVRDTQYF

size: few
V: TRBV6-1
D: TRBD1
J: TRBJ2-1
DNA: TGTGCCAGCAGTGAACAGGGGGACAGGGAACCAAATGAGCAGTTCTTC
CDR3: CASSEQGDREPNEQFF

size: NA
V: TRBV3-1/TRBV3-2
D: NA
J: TRBJ1-3
DNA: TGTGCCAGCAGCACCCGATACAGTCTGGGGCTGGCAGGAAACACCATATATTTT
CDR3: CASSTRYSLGLAGNTIYF

size: NA
V: TRBV4-3
D: TRBD1
J: TRBJ2-2
DNA: TGCGCCAGCAGCCAACAGGGGGCTGGGGGGGAGCTGTTTTTT
CDR3: CASSQQGAGGELFF

size: NA
V: TRBV24-1
D: NA
J: TRBJ1-4
DNA: TGTGCCACCAGTGATTTGACAGGGAAGCTGTTTTTT
CDR3: CATSDLTGKLFF

size: NA
V: TRBV6-5
D: NA
J: TRBJ2-4
DNA: TGTGCCAGCAGCGACAGGGCCGGGGGCATTCAGTACTTC
CDR3: CASSDRAGGIQYF

size: NA
V: TRBV5-6
D: TRBD1
J: TRBJ2-3
DNA: TGTGCCAGCAGTATAAGGACAGGGGGCGGAAGAGATACGCAGTATTTT
CDR3: CASSIRTGGGRDTQYF

size: NA
V: TRBV18
D: NA
J: TRBJ1-5
DNA: TGTGCCAGCTCCCCCCAGTTTGGCAATCAGCCCCAGCATTTT
CDR3: CASSPQFGNQPQHF

size: NA
V: TRBV25-1
D: TRBD2
J: TRBJ2-1
DNA: TGTGCCAGCAATAAGCGGGGCTTTGTAAATGAGCAGTTCTTC
CDR3: CASNKRGFVNEQFF

size: NA
V: TRBV30
D: TRBD2
J: TRBJ2-3
DNA: TGTGCCTGGAGTGTAAGGGGAGTGACGCTAGCGGTCCGCACAGATACGCAGTATTTT
CDR3: CAWSVRGVTLAVRTDTQYF

size: once
V: TRBV5-4
D: NA
J: TRBJ2-4
DNA: TGTGCCAGCAGCCGGGGCGGGGAGAAAAACATTCAGTACTTC
CDR3: CASSRGGEKNIQYF

size: NA
V: TRBV6-2/TRBV6-3
D: TRBD1
J: TRBJ1-1
DNA: TGTGCCAGCAGTTACGTCAGGGGGCCTGGCACTGAAGCTTTCTTT
CDR3: CASSYVRGPGTEAFF

size: NA
V: TRBV30
D: NA
J: TRBJ1-2
DNA: TGTGCCTGGGACCGGCGCTTGGGGAGCTATGGCTACACCTTC
CDR3: CAWDRRLGSYGYTF

size: NA
V: TRBV5-1
D: TRBD2
J: TRBJ2-3
DNA: TGCGCCAGCAGCTTGGGACTAGCGGGGGGTGGATGGGATACGCAGTATTTT
CDR3: CASSLGLAGGGWDTQYF

size: NA
V: TRBV7-8
D: TRBD1
J: TRBJ1-4
DNA: TGTGCCAGCAGCTCTTACAGGGGACCTAATGAAAAACTGTTTTTT
CDR3: CASSSYRGPNEKLFF

size: NA
V: TRBV9
D: TRBD1
J: TRBJ1-6
DNA: TGTGCCAGCAGTGAGGACAGGGGACATTCACCCCTCCACTTT
CDR3: CASSEDRGHSPLHF

size: NA
V: TRBV30
D: TRBD1
J: TRBJ1-5
DNA: TGTGCCTGGACCTCCGGACAGGGAAATCAGCCCCAGCATTTT
CDR3: CAWTSGQGNQPQHF

size: NA
V: TRBV5-5
D: NA
J: TRBJ1-3
DNA: TGTGCCAGCAGCCGTGACGGGTTGGGTGGAAACACCATATATTTT
CDR3: CASSRDGLGGNTIYF

size: NA
V: TRBV19
D: NA
J: TRBJ2-5
DNA: TGTGCCAGTAACCAAGGACAGCAAGAGACCCAGTACTTC
CDR3: CASNQGQQETQYF

size: NA
V: TRBV5-1
D: NA
J: TRBJ2-5
DNA: TGCGCCAGCGGCCTCCCTCTAGGAAGGGAGACCCAGTACTTC
CDR3: CASGLPLGRETQYF

size: NA
V: TRBV6-5
D: NA
J: TRBJ1-6
DNA: TGTGCCTTGGGGAGTGACACCGATTCACCCCTCCACTTT
CDR3: CALGSDTDSPLHF

size: NA
V: TRBV5-1
D: TRBD2
J: TRBJ2-1
DNA: TGCGCCAGCAGCTTAACGGGGGGGAACAATGAGCAGTTCTTC
CDR3: CASSLTGGNNEQFF

size: few
V: TRBV11-2
D: TRBD2
J: TRBJ2-3
DNA: TGTGCCAGCAGCTTAACTCTAGCGGGGGGAGCCACAGATACGCAGTATTTT
CDR3: CASSLTLAGGATDTQYF

size: NA
V: TRBV29-1
D: NA
J: TRBJ2-1
DNA: TGCAGCGTTGTTGACAGACTCTTCTCCTACAATGAGCAGTTCTTC
CDR3: CSVVDRLFSYNEQFF

size: NA
V: TRBV12-5
D: NA
J: TRBJ1-1
DNA: TGTGCTAGTGGTCTGGACATGAACACTGAAGCTTTCTTT
CDR3: CASGLDMNTEAFF

size: NA
V: TRBV4-3
D: TRBD1
J: TRBJ1-6
DNA: TGCGCCAGCAGCCAAGGCCAGGGGGGATCACCCCTCCACTTT
CDR3: CASSQGQGGSPLHF

size: NA
V: TRBV7-8
D: TRBD1
J: TRBJ2-2
DNA: TGTGCCAGCAGCCTACAGGGGGCGAAAACCGGGGAGCTGTTTTTT
CDR3: CASSLQGAKTGELFF

size: NA
V: TRBV5-8
D: NA
J: TRBJ1-2
DNA: TGTGCCAGCAGCCCCGGTGGCACTAACTATGGCTACGGCTACACCTTC
CDR3: CASSPGGTNYGYGYTF

size: once
V: TRBV5-1
D: TRBD2
J: TRBJ2-3
DNA: TGCGCCAGCAGCTCGGGACTAGCGGGGGCCCGATCCTGGGTCGCAGATACGCAGTATTTT
CDR3: CASSSGLAGARSWVADTQYF

size: once
V: TRBV19
D: NA
J: TRBJ1-1
DNA: TGTGCCAGTCGCCCCGGACATTTCAACACTGAAGCTTTCTTT
CDR3: CASRPGHFNTEAFF

size: once
V: TRBV5-1
D: TRBD1
J: TRBJ1-2
DNA: TGCGCCAGCAGCTTGACAGGGGGTAACTATGGCTACACCTTC
CDR3: CASSLTGGNYGYTF

size: NA
V: TRBV7-6
D: TRBD2
J: TRBJ2-4
DNA: TGTGCCAGCAGCCCCTCCAGGGACGGGGGGGAAGACATTCAGTACTTC
CDR3: CASSPSRDGGEDIQYF

size: NA
V: TRBV2
D: NA
J: TRBJ1-2
DNA: TGTGCCAGCAGCCGCCTTCCAGGGGCCGGGGGCTACACCTTC
CDR3: CASSRLPGAGGYTF

size: NA
V: TRBV5-6
D: NA
J: TRBJ2-7
DNA: TGTGCCAGTTCGGGACACCCCTACGAGCAGTACTTC
CDR3: CASSGHPYEQYF

size: NA
V: TRBV7-9
D: NA
J: TRBJ1-6
DNA: TGTGCCAGCAGCTGGGGGACTGCTCCCTCCTATAATTCACCCCTCCACTTT
CDR3: CASSWGTAPSYNSPLHF

size: NA
V: TRBV18
D: NA
J: TRBJ2-4
DNA: TGTGCCAGCTCACCACCGTCCGGAAACATTCAGTACTTC
CDR3: CASSPPSGNIQYF

size: NA
V: TRBV18
D: NA
J: TRBJ1-5
DNA: TGTGCCAGCTCACCACAGCTTAGCAATCAGCCCCAGCATTTT
CDR3: CASSPQLSNQPQHF

size: NA
V: TRBV7-2
D: NA
J: TRBJ1-1
DNA: TGTGCCAGCAGCGACCAGGGGAACACTGAAGCTTTCTTT
CDR3: CASSDQGNTEAFF

size: NA
V: TRBV11-2
D: NA
J: TRBJ1-4
DNA: TGTGCCAGCAGCCAACAGGCGTCGAATGAAAAACTGTTTTTT
CDR3: CASSQQASNEKLFF